Below are 24 T cell receptor beta chains sequenced from a single sample in a study of T cell repertoires in aging, cancer and after chemotherapy. Multiplex touch-down PCR with TRB-A/B primers amplified rearranged V-D-J TRB sequences. MiXCR was run by TCRdb on the multiplex PCR reads, yielding one entry per CDR3 protein. The table lists a few thousand distinct CDR3 sequences, 24% of them singletons, with approximately 6.7% in the top ten. Amplification of TCR beta used genomic DNA extracted from peripheral blood. The source material was blood. Source of these receptors: a human donor with a solid tumor.

The chain couples TRBV27 to TRBJ2-7; TRBD1 aligns across 7 bases. Germline trimming cut 6 bases from V and 3 bases from J; bases unmatched to any gene: 20. The CDR3 sequence is 18 residues long. Germline V gives CDR1 MNHEY, CDR2 SMNVEV (reference sequence). The CDR3 here is CASRLKRGLPGQCYEQYF. In DNA form, the CDR3 reads TGTGCCAGCAGACTTAAGAGGGGTTTACCGGGACAGTGCTACGAGCAGTACTTC.

The CDR3 loop is CASSWQINEKLFF. The CDR3 DNA is TGCGCCAGCAGTTGGCAAATTAATGAAAAACTGTTTTTT. This chain links TRBV4-3 with TRBJ1-4, with D unresolved. This CDR3 is 13 amino acids long. Per germline, CDR1 LGHNA and CDR2 YSLEER. Trimming removed 6 bases from V and 4 bases from J, with 9 bases in between.

This clonotype occurred a few times. The chain recombines TRBV11-1 with TRBJ2-3, with D tentatively TRBD2 (5 bases). The germline gives CDR1 SGHAT, CDR2 FQDESV (reference sequence). The CDR3 length is 13 residues. V lost 6 bases to trimming and J lost 6 bases, with 13 bases between them. The CDR3 spells CASRYLWRDTQYF. The CDR3 DNA is TGTGCCAGCAGGTACCTCTGGAGGGATACGCAGTATTTT.

CDR3: CASSSGGIGSDTQYF. In DNA form, the CDR3 reads TGTGCCAGTAGTTCAGGGGGCATCGGTTCAGATACGCAGTATTTT. V gene TRBV19 combines with J gene TRBJ2-3; 8 bases agree with TRBD1. The CDR3 is 15 amino acids. Trimming cost V 5 bases and J 4 bases; bases outside gene matches: 8. Germline CDR1 reads LNHDA; CDR2 reads SQIVND (reference sequence).

By its share, this clonotype is large. The CDR3 is CASSLGGGISYEQYF. The CDR3, as DNA: TGTGCCAGCAGCTTAGGCGGGGGGATCTCCTACGAGCAGTACTTC. V is TRBV7-2 and J is TRBJ2-7; 8 bases align to TRBD2. This CDR3 region has 15 residues. Germline V gene sequence: CDR1 SGHTA, CDR2 FQGNSA. After removal of 1 base from V and 0 bases from J, the junction contained 2 bases not matched to a gene.

This clonotype was counted between two and nine times. The V call is TRBV6-5, the J call TRBJ2-1; 8 bases fit TRBD2. Losses at the gene ends were 6 bases for V and 0 bases for J; bases not matched to a gene: 4. The germline V gene has CDR1 MNHEY and CDR2 SVGAGI. The CDR3 spans 15 residues. CDR3 nucleotides: TGTGCCAGCAGCCGAACTAGCGGCTCCTACAATGAGCAGTTCTTC. Its protein is CASSRTSGSYNEQFF.

This clonotype ranks as large. The chain carries TRBV11-1 and TRBJ2-2; the D is unclear. Germline CDR1 is SGHAT and CDR2 is FQDESV (reference sequence). This CDR3 is built from 13 residues. V was pared by 4 bases and J by 6 bases, with 9 bases between. The CDR3 loop is CASSYGWAGELFF. The CDR3 DNA follows: TGTGCCAGCAGCTACGGGTGGGCCGGGGAGCTGTTTTTT.

This clonotype was seen more than once but under ten times. The J gene is TRBJ1-2, the V gene TRBV20-1; perhaps TRBD1 as D (5 bases). V dropped 1 base and J dropped 8 bases, with 20 bases sitting between them. The CDR3 has 15 residues. Germline V gene data show CDR1 as DFQATT and CDR2 as SNEGSKA (reference sequence). The CDR3 protein is CSARVPGQGGGGYTF. The CDR3 bases are TGCAGTGCTAGAGTGCCCGGTCAGGGAGGAGGAGGCTACACCTTC.

This clonotype occurred a few times. The V gene is TRBV12-3 or TRBV12-4, the J gene TRBJ1-2; possible D gene TRBD1, 5 bases. CDR3 size: 15 residues. With 2 bases removed from V and 0 bases from J, the gap between germline ends came to 10 bases. The CDR3 DNA follows: TGTGCCAGCAGTTTAAGACAGTACTCTAACTATGGCTACACCTTC. This translates into CASSLRQYSNYGYTF.

The table lists this clonotype with a few counts. V and J are TRBV20-1 and TRBJ2-1, with TRBD2 identical over 9 bases. CDR3 size: 16 residues. The V gene end was trimmed by 0 bases and the J gene end by 4 bases; junction bases not matched to a gene: 7. The germline V gene encodes CDR1 DFQATT and CDR2 SNEGSKA (reference sequence). The CDR3 region is CSARDNGRGGYNEQFF. The DNA of the CDR3 is TGCAGTGCTAGAGATAACGGGCGGGGGGGTTACAATGAGCAGTTCTTC.

A few counts support this clonotype. The chain recombines TRBV5-4 with TRBJ2-7; TRBD2 agrees at 12 bases. Germline V gene data show CDR1 as SGHNT and CDR2 as YYREEE (reference sequence). After removal of 3 bases from V and 3 bases from J, the junction contained 4 bases not matched to a gene. The CDR3 totals 15 residues. CDR3 in amino acids: CASSSRTSGNYEQYF. In nucleotides, the CDR3 is TGTGCCAGCAGCTCTCGGACTAGCGGGAACTACGAGCAGTACTTC.

In this sample, this clonotype turned up a few times. The chain carries TRBV7-9 and TRBJ1-2; TRBD1 is a possible D gene (6 bases). Trimming took off 5 bases at V and 2 bases at J, with 15 bases between the two ends. The CDR3 is 15 amino acids. Germline CDR1 and CDR2: SEHNR and FQNEAQ (reference sequence). The CDR3 region has the DNA TGTGCCAGCAGCGTTGCCGGACAGCCCAACTATGGCTACACCTTC. Translating gives CASSVAGQPNYGYTF.

The chain is built from TRBV20-1 and TRBJ2-7, with D perhaps matching TRBD2 (6 bases). The V gene's germline CDR1 is DFQATT and CDR2 SNEGSKA (reference sequence). The V and J ends lost 5 bases and 2 bases respectively, with 13 bases between them. This CDR3 region has 13 residues. CDR3 nucleotides: TGCAGTGCTGGCCCTAGCGACGCCTACGAGCAGTACTTC. Translation: CSAGPSDAYEQYF.

This clonotype rates as large (0.1 to 1%). The chain uses TRBV7-9 and TRBJ2-7; 7 bases are shared with TRBD1. V lost 1 base and J lost 1; bases outside the gene matches: 4. The CDR3 is made up of 15 amino acids. Germline V gene sequence: CDR1 SEHNR, CDR2 FQNEAQ (reference sequence). The CDR3 bases are TGTGCCAGCAGCTTAGGGGGGACAGAGTCCTACGAGCAGTACTTC. It is translated as CASSLGGTESYEQYF.

Judged by abundance, this clonotype is large. This rearrangement joins TRBV7-6 to TRBJ2-1; a possible D gene is TRBD1 (6 bases). Trimming took 5 bases from V and 5 from J, leaving 19 bases between them. Looked up from germline, CDR1 is SGHVS and CDR2 is FNYEAQ. The CDR3 sequence is 16 residues long. The CDR3 DNA reads TGTGCCAGCAGCCTAGGACAGCCCTTATCTGACAATGAGCAGTTCTTC. Translated, it gives CASSLGQPLSDNEQFF.

This clonotype was seen a handful of times. This chain connects TRBV12-3 or TRBV12-4 to TRBJ2-7, with D tentatively TRBD2 (6 bases). CDR3 length: 14 amino acids. V lost 6 bases to trimming and J lost 3 bases, with 15 bases between them. Here the CDR3 DNA reads TGTGCCAGCAGACCCATCGGGAGCTTCTACGAGCAGTACTTC. Translated: CASRPIGSFYEQYF.

The chain combines TRBV19 with TRBJ1-1; D possibly corresponds to TRBD1 (6 bases). The CDR3 consists of 15 residues. V lost 4 bases and J 6 bases, leaving 18 bases between the germline ends. The V gene's germline CDR1 is LNHDA and CDR2 SQIVND (reference sequence). The CDR3 DNA reads as TGTGCCAGTAGTAGGTCAGGGGCTAGGGGGGCTGAAGCTTTCTTT. It is translated as CASSRSGARGAEAFF.

The chain links TRBV20-1 to TRBJ2-2; 8 positions agree with TRBD2. CDR3 length: 16 amino acids. V shed 0 bases, J shed 1 base, and the junction held 4 bases outside the gene matches. CDR1 is DFQATT, CDR2 SNEGSKA, per germline (reference sequence). Here the CDR3 DNA reads TGCAGTGCTAGAGATCACAGCGGGGGGAACACCGGGGAGCTGTTTTTT. Its translation is CSARDHSGGNTGELFF.

This clonotype was counted only a few times. This rearrangement joins TRBV5-8 to TRBJ2-4; tentatively, D is TRBD2 (7 bases). The CDR3 has 17 amino acids. V was trimmed by 0 bases and J by 3 bases, leaving 16 bases between them. Germline CDR1 reads SGHTS; CDR2 reads YDEGEE. The CDR3 DNA reads TGTGCCAGCAGCTTGGGGTGGCGGGGGCAGGTCAAAAACATTCAGTACTTC. Amino acids: CASSLGWRGQVKNIQYF.

This clonotype turned up a few times. The chain recombines TRBV5-1 with TRBJ2-7; no firm D call. V was trimmed by 3 bases and J by 0 bases, leaving 10 bases between them. This CDR3 spans 14 amino acids. Germline lookup yields CDR1 SGHRS and CDR2 YFSETQ. For the CDR3, the DNA is TGCGCCAGCAGCTCGCTTACAAGCTCCTACGAGCAGTACTTC. It yields the protein CASSSLTSSYEQYF.

The gene calls are TRBV12-3 or TRBV12-4 and TRBJ1-5; D uncertain. This CDR3 has 15 amino acids. Trimming removed 4 bases at V and 3 bases at J, with 13 bases between. In nucleotides, the CDR3 is TGTGCCAGCAGTTCGCGATCTACCCCCAATCAGCCCCAGCATTTT. Its translation is CASSSRSTPNQPQHF.

The chain has TRBV9 and TRBJ2-1; TRBD2 matches 11 bases. The germline V gene has CDR1 SGDLS and CDR2 YYNGEE. V shed 0 bases, J shed 6 bases, and the junction held 5 bases outside the gene matches. The length of the CDR3 is 16 residues. The CDR3 DNA reads as TGTGCCAGCAGCGTAGATGCAGGACTAGCGGGCAATGAGCAGTTCTTC. This codes for CASSVDAGLAGNEQFF. Full variable domain (outside the CDR3, taken from reference TRBV9 and TRBJ2-1): DSGVTQTPKHLITATGQRVTLRCSPRSGDLSVYWYQQSLDQGLQFLIQYYNGEERAKGNILERFSAQQFPDLHSELNLSSLELGDSALYFCASSVDAGLAGNEQFFGPGTRLTVL.

J is TRBJ2-1 and V is TRBV6-4, with TRBD2 matching over 12 bases. The CDR3 is 15 residues long. Germline V gene data show CDR1 as MRHNA and CDR2 as SNTAGT. J was trimmed by 8 bases and V by 3 bases; bases with no gene match: 5. CDR3 loop: CASSETSGSWDEQFF. The CDR3 bases are TGTGCCAGCAGTGAGACTAGCGGGAGTTGGGATGAGCAGTTCTTC.

By share of the sample, this clonotype is large. V usage is TRBV30 and J usage is TRBJ2-1; D is possibly TRBD1 (5 bases). The CDR3 totals 13 residues. Germline CDR1 reads GTSNPN; CDR2 reads SVGIG (reference sequence). V was pared by 0 bases and J by 6 bases, with 9 bases between. CDR3 loop: CAWSVPGRNEQFF. In DNA form, the CDR3 reads TGTGCCTGGAGTGTCCCAGGGCGCAATGAGCAGTTCTTC.